These 30 T cell receptor beta chains share one sample of origin, sequenced in a study of control samples from healthy donors and cancer patients. Data came from immunoSEQ multiplex PCR; TCRdb stores just in-frame clones and leaves some out. The sample carries approximately 170,000 clones, roughly 92% recorded once. The specimen was blood. Every receptor here comes from a woman in her twenties or thirties in good health.

V usage is TRBV6-5 and J usage is TRBJ1-2; D uncertain. V gave up 4 bases and J gave up 4 bases, with 13 bases separating them. The CDR3 has 14 amino acids. Per germline, CDR1 MNHEY and CDR2 SVGAGI. CDR3 region: CASSLQARTYGYTF. The CDR3 coding sequence is TGTGCCAGCAGTTTACAAGCCCGGACCTATGGCTACACCTTC.

The chain has TRBV9 and TRBJ2-2; 8 bases line up with TRBD1. Losses at the gene ends were 4 bases for V and 4 bases for J; bases not matched to a gene: 6. The CDR3 has 15 residues. In germline, CDR1 is SGDLS, CDR2 YYNGEE. CDR3 residues: CASSRDRGGTGELFF. The CDR3 nucleotides read TGTGCCAGCAGCCGAGACAGGGGCGGCACCGGGGAGCTGTTTTTT.

DNA of the CDR3: TGCGCCAGCAATCCTAGCGGGAGGGCTTGGGAGCAGTTCTTC. Translated: CASNPSGRAWEQFF. The gene calls are TRBV10-2 and TRBJ2-1; TRBD2 aligns across 12 bases. The trim removed 7 bases at V and 10 bases at J, leaving 8 bases unmatched. The length of the CDR3 is 14 residues. From germline, CDR1 is WSHSY and CDR2 SAAADI.

The chain links TRBV15 to TRBJ1-6; D unresolved. Germline V gene lookup returns CDR1 LNHNV and CDR2 YYDKDF (reference sequence). The CDR3 sequence is 16 residues long. V dropped 0 bases and J dropped 9 bases, with 15 bases sitting between them. This CDR3 is CATSRERRLSGSPLHF. The CDR3 nucleotides read TGTGCCACCAGCAGAGAACGGAGACTATCGGGTTCACCCCTCCACTTT.

The chain is built from TRBV29-1 and TRBJ1-1, with a tentative D call TRBD1 (5 bases). The V gene's germline CDR1 is SQVTM and CDR2 ANQGSEA. V was pared by 4 bases and J by 0 bases, with 9 bases between. The CDR3 runs 13 residues. The CDR3 coding sequence is TGCAGCGTTGTCACAGGATTGAACACTGAAGCTTTCTTT. Translating it yields CSVVTGLNTEAFF.

As DNA, the CDR3 is TGTGCCAGCAGCACCTGGGGCACTGAAGCTTTCTTT. Its translation is CASSTWGTEAFF. The chain is built from TRBV12-3 or TRBV12-4 and TRBJ1-1; no clear D. V shed 6 bases and J shed 4 bases, with 9 bases lying between them. The CDR3 is 12 amino acids.

The chain carries TRBV2 and TRBJ1-6; no firm D call. This CDR3 spans 13 amino acids. With 6 bases removed from V and 7 bases from J, the gap between germline ends came to 10 bases. CDR1 and CDR2 from the germline V gene are SNHLY and FYNNEI. The CDR3 protein is CASREVRNSPLHF. The CDR3 DNA follows: TGTGCCAGCAGGGAGGTTAGGAATTCACCCCTCCACTTT.

This clone was picked up one time. The chain links TRBV11-2 to TRBJ2-1; D call uncertain. The length of the CDR3 is 17 residues. V gave up 6 bases and J gave up 2 bases, with 20 bases separating them. Germline V gene data show CDR1 as SGHAT and CDR2 as FQNNGV. The CDR3 reads CASRPRRGGSTYNEQFF. The CDR3 coding sequence is TGTGCCAGCAGACCAAGACGAGGCGGATCCACCTACAATGAGCAGTTCTTC.

The chain combines TRBV7-3 with TRBJ2-3; 13 bases match TRBD2. This CDR3 spans 19 amino acids. Losses at the gene ends were 1 base for V and 2 bases for J; bases not matched to a gene: 9. Germline V gene lookup returns CDR1 SGHTA and CDR2 FQGTGA. In DNA form, the CDR3 reads TGTGCCAGCAGCTTAAAGGCTAGAGGGACTAGCGGGAACACAGATACGCAGTATTTT. Residues: CASSLKARGTSGNTDTQYF.

V is TRBV10-2 and J is TRBJ2-7; 7 nucleotides line up with TRBD2. This CDR3 region has 15 residues. Germline CDR1 is WSHSY and CDR2 is SAAADI. Trimming at V came to 4 bases and at J to 2 bases, leaving 8 bases not matched to a gene. CDR3 nucleotide sequence: TGCGCCAGCAGTGTTTCCGGCGGGAGAGCCTACGAGCAGTACTTC. Its protein is CASSVSGGRAYEQYF.

The CDR3 region is CSASYGLTFF. In DNA, the CDR3 is TGCAGTGCTAGTTACGGGTTGACTTTCTTT. The chain recombines TRBV20-1 with TRBJ1-1; no firm D call. The CDR3 covers 10 residues. Per the germline V gene, CDR1 is DFQATT and CDR2 is SNEGSKA (reference sequence). Trimming left V 3 bases short and J 12 bases short, with 11 bases between.

This rearrangement joins TRBV21-1 to TRBJ2-4; whether TRBD1, the table's D call, matches the DNA was not checked. TRBV21-1 is an annotated pseudogene. This CDR3 has 17 amino acids. Here the CDR3 reads CASSKVGQILAKNIQYF. The CDR3 DNA follows: TGTGCCAGCAGCAAAGTGGGACAGATTTTAGCCAAAAACATTCAGTACTTC.

The CDR3 here is CASSRELRGRRIETQYF. The DNA for the CDR3 is TGTGCCAGCAGCCGTGAACTCAGGGGGCGCAGAATAGAGACCCAGTACTTC. This chain joins TRBV9 and TRBJ2-5; 8 nucleotides line up with TRBD1. The V gene's germline CDR1 is SGDLS and CDR2 YYNGEE. J lost 4 bases, V lost 4 bases, and 15 bases had no gene match. The CDR3 totals 17 residues.

The chain has TRBV24-1 and TRBJ2-2, with D possibly matching TRBD2 (6 bases). V dropped 0 bases and J dropped 6 bases, with 10 bases sitting between them. Germline lookup yields CDR1 KGHDR and CDR2 SFDVKD. The CDR3 length is 15 residues. As DNA, the CDR3 is TGTGCCACCAGTGATTTGGAGCGGGTCCCCGGGGAGCTGTTTTTT. This sequence encodes CATSDLERVPGELFF.

Comments on this clone: Sequence at one end of the junction differs from germline and may be a read error. The chain recombines TRBV19 with TRBJ1-2, with 7 bases identical to TRBD1. Looked up from germline, CDR1 is LNHDA and CDR2 is SQIVND (reference sequence). The CDR3 consists of 13 residues. The CDR3 is CASSNRGGYGYTF. CDR3 nucleotide sequence: TGTGCCAGCAGTAACAGGGGCGGCTATGGCTACACCTTC. The entire variable domain, with the rest obtained from reference TRBV19 and TRBJ1-2, is as follows: DGGITQSPKYLFRKEGQNVTLSCEQNLNHDAMYWYRQDPGQGLRLIYYSQIVNDFQKGDIAEGYSVSREKKESFPLTVTSAQKNPTAFYLCASSNRGGYGYTFGSGTRLTVV.

The rearrangement links TRBV6-4 to TRBJ1-1; 10 nucleotides align to TRBD1. J gave up 6 bases and V 0 bases, and 4 bases lay outside the gene matches. The CDR3 extends over 15 amino acids. From germline, CDR1 is MRHNA and CDR2 SNTAGT. The CDR3 DNA reads TGTGCCAGCAGTGACTCGGGGACAGGGGCCTCTGAAGCTTTCTTT. Amino acid sequence: CASSDSGTGASEAFF.

This chain connects TRBV29-1 to TRBJ2-7; the D is unclear. The CDR3 runs to 13 residues. Germline values: CDR1 SQVTM, CDR2 ANQGSEA. V was cut by 5 bases and J by 3 bases, with 14 bases left in between. Here the CDR3 reads CSVSSVAYYEQYF. In nucleotides, the CDR3 is TGCAGCGTTTCGTCGGTTGCCTACTACGAGCAGTACTTC.

The V and J genes are TRBV10-2 and TRBJ1-2, with 8 bases identical to TRBD1. Trimming took 6 bases from V and 1 from J; bases not matched to a gene: 7. The CDR3 runs to 15 residues. Per germline, CDR1 WSHSY and CDR2 SAAADI. CDR3 amino acids: CASSDGQGHNYGYTF. Written as DNA, the CDR3 is TGCGCCAGCAGCGACGGACAGGGTCATAACTATGGCTACACCTTC.

The chain combines TRBV5-1 with TRBJ2-1; TRBD2 matches at 8 bases. Germline-derived CDR1 and CDR2 are SGHRS and YFSETQ. Trimming cost V 0 bases and J 6 bases; bases outside gene matches: 14. The length of the CDR3 is 18 residues. The DNA of the CDR3 is TGCGCCAGCAGCTTGGAAAGGGGTGTGGACGGGAGGGGCAATGAGCAGTTCTTC. This translates into CASSLERGVDGRGNEQFF.

The V call is TRBV14, the J call TRBJ1-6; TRBD1 matches 8 bases. The junction had 5 bases not matched to a gene; V was cut back by 4 bases and J by 3 bases. The CDR3 contains 16 residues. Germline V lookup: CDR1 SGHDN, CDR2 FVKESK. CDR3 region: CASSPNRGFYNSPLHF. The CDR3 DNA reads as TGTGCCAGCAGCCCCAACAGGGGGTTCTATAATTCACCCCTCCACTTT. Full variable domain (rest looked up from reference TRBV14 and TRBJ1-6): EAGVTQFPSHSVIEKGQTVTLRCDPISGHDNLYWYRRVMGKEIKFLLHFVKESKQDESGMPNNRFLAERTGGTYSTLKVQPAELEDSGVYFCASSPNRGFYNSPLHFGNGTRLTVT.

The chain combines TRBV2 with TRBJ1-6, with D unclear. Germline V CDR1 and CDR2: SNHLY, FYNNEI. CDR3 size: 14 residues. With 1 base removed from V and 5 bases from J, the gap between germline ends came to 6 bases. CDR3 nucleotides: TGTGCCAGCAGTGAAGTTGGGAATAATTCACCCCTCCACTTT. Protein product: CASSEVGNNSPLHF.

The chain has TRBV10-2 and TRBJ1-5; D is unclear. Trimming cost V 3 bases and J 3 bases, with 9 bases left between them. The CDR3 is made up of 14 amino acids. CDR1 is WSHSY and CDR2 is SAAADI in the germline V gene. The CDR3 sequence: CASSDGRSNQPQHF. The CDR3 region has the DNA TGCGCCAGCAGTGACGGGAGGTCCAATCAGCCCCAGCATTTT.

The genes are TRBV6-4 and TRBJ2-1, with 9 nucleotides matching TRBD2. The length of the CDR3 is 16 residues. J lost 5 bases, V lost 0 bases, and 5 bases had no gene match. CDR1 and CDR2 from the germline V gene are MRHNA and SNTAGT. The CDR3 DNA follows: TGTGCCAGCAGTGACTCTTGGACTAGCGCCCACAATGAGCAGTTCTTC. Amino acid sequence: CASSDSWTSAHNEQFF.

This chain connects TRBV18 to TRBJ2-1, with 7 bases matching TRBD1. J lost 5 bases, V lost 3 bases, and 16 bases had no gene match. There are 18 residues in the CDR3. The germline CDR1 and CDR2 sequences are KGHSH and LQKENI. CDR3 sequence reads: CASSPATGTEYYDNEQFF. The CDR3 DNA reads as TGTGCCAGCTCACCCGCGACCGGGACAGAGTACTATGACAATGAGCAGTTCTTC.

The genes are TRBV28 and TRBJ1-1; D is uncertain. Trimming removed 3 bases from V and 11 bases from J, with 19 bases in between. The CDR3 spans 14 residues. CDR1 MDHEN and CDR2 SYDVKM come from the germline V gene. The CDR3 protein is CASSFGVRILEAFF. The CDR3 DNA reads TGTGCCAGCAGTTTCGGGGTGCGCATCCTAGAGGCTTTCTTT.

V usage is TRBV7-9 and J usage is TRBJ2-5, with unresolved D. The CDR3 totals 13 residues. Trimming shortened V by 3 bases and J by 3 bases, and 8 bases separated the two germline ends. Germline CDR1 and CDR2: SEHNR and FQNEAQ (reference sequence). The CDR3 loop reads CASSLPSEETQYF. As DNA, the CDR3 is TGTGCCAGCAGCTTGCCGTCTGAAGAGACCCAGTACTTC.

The rearrangement links TRBV6-5 to TRBJ1-5; the D gene is possibly TRBD1 (6 bases). Trimming pared 6 bases from V and 4 bases from J, leaving 10 bases between. The CDR3 is made up of 13 amino acids. Germline V CDR1 and CDR2: MNHEY, SVGAGI. In DNA form, the CDR3 reads TGTGCCAGCAGCAGTACAGGGAATCAGCCCCAGCATTTT. As protein: CASSSTGNQPQHF.

The J gene is TRBJ1-1, the V gene TRBV2, with D possibly being TRBD1 (6 bases). This CDR3 is built from 12 residues. CDR1 is SNHLY and CDR2 is FYNNEI in the germline V gene. Trimming removed 4 bases from V and 5 bases from J, with 8 bases in between. The CDR3 loop is CASSVTGTEAFF. CDR3 bases: TGTGCCAGCAGTGTAACAGGGACTGAAGCTTTCTTT.

This clone has only one observation. The genes are TRBV19 and TRBJ1-5; D is possibly TRBD1 (5 bases). V was clipped by 5 bases and J by 0 bases, with 11 bases between them. Looked up from germline, CDR1 is LNHDA and CDR2 is SQIVND (reference sequence). The CDR3 contains 15 residues. The DNA for the CDR3 is TGTGCCAGTAGTTATCGGGGGGATAGCAATCAGCCCCAGCATTTT. It is translated as CASSYRGDSNQPQHF.

The genes are TRBV9 and TRBJ2-5; D possibly corresponds to TRBD1 (6 bases). This CDR3 has 13 amino acids. V gave up 5 bases and J gave up 7 bases, with 15 bases separating them. Germline V gene data show CDR1 as SGDLS and CDR2 as YYNGEE. In DNA, the CDR3 is TGTGCCAGCAGATCAGGGGCCGAAGGGACCCAGTACTTC. Protein: CASRSGAEGTQYF.